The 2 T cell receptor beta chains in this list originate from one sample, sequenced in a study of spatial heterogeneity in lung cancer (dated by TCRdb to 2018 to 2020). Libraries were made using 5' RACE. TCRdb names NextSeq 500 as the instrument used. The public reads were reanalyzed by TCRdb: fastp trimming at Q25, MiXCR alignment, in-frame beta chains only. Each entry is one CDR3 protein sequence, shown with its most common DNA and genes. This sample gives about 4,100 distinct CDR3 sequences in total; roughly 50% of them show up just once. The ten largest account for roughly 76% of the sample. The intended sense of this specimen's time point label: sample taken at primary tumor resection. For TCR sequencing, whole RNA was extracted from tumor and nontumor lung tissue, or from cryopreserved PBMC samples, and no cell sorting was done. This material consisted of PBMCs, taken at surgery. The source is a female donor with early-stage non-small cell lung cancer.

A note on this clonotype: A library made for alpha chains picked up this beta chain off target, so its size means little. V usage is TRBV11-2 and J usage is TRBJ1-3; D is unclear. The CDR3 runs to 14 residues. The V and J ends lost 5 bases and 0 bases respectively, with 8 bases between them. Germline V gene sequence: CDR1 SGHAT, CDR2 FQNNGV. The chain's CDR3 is CASSPQISGNTIYF. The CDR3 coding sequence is TGTGCCAGCAGCCCTCAGATCTCTGGAAACACCATATATTTT.

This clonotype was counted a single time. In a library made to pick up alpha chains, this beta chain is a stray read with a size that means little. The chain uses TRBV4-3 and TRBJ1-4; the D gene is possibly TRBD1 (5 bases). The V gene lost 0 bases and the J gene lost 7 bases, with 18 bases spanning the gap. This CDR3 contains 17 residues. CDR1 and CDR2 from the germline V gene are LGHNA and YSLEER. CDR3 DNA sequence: TGCGCCAGCAGCCAAGACGGGACCCGGGGTTCAGGTGAAAAACTGTTTTTT. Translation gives CASSQDGTRGSGEKLFF.